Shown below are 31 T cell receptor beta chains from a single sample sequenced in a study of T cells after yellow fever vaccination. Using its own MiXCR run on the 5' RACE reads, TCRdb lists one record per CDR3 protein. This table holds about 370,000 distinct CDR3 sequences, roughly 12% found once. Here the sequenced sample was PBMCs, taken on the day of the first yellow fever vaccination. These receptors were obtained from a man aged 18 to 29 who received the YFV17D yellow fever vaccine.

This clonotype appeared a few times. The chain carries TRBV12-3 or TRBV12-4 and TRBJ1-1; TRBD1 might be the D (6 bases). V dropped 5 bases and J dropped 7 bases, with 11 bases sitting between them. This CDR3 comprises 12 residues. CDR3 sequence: CASSVDSNEAFF. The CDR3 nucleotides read TGTGCCAGCAGTGTGGACAGCAATGAAGCTTTCTTT.

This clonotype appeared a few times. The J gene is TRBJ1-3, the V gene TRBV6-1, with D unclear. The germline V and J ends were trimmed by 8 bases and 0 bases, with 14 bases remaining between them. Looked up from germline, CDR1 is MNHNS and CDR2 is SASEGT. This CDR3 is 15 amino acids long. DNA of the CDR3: TGTGCCAGCGGCTTGTCTGTCAACTCTGGAAACACCATATATTTT. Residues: CASGLSVNSGNTIYF.

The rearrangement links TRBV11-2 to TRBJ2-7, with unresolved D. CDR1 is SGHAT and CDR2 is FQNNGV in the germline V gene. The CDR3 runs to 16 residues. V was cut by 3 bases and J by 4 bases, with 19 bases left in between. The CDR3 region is CASSFQDGIYPYEQYV. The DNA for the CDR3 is TGTGCCAGCAGCTTCCAGGACGGAATCTATCCATACGAGCAGTACGTC.

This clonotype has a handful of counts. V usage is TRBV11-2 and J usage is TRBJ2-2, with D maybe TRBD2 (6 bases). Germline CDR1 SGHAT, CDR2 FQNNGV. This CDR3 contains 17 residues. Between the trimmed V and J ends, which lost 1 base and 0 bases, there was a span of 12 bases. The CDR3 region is CASSLGGWGANTGELFF. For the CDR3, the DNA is TGTGCCAGCAGCTTAGGGGGGTGGGGGGCGAACACCGGGGAGCTGTTTTTT. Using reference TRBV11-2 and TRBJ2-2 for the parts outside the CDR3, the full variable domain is EAGVAQSPRYKIIEKRQSVAFWCNPISGHATLYWYQQILGQGPKLLIQFQNNGVVDDSQLPKDRFSAERLKGVDSTLKIQPAKLEDSAVYLCASSLGGWGANTGELFFGEGSRLTVL.

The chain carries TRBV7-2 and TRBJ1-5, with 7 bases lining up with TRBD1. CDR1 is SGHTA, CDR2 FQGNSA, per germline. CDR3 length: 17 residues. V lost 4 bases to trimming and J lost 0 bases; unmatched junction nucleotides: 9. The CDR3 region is CASSSGTAVNSNQPQHF. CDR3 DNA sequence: TGTGCCAGCAGCTCCGGGACAGCGGTTAATAGCAATCAGCCCCAGCATTTT.

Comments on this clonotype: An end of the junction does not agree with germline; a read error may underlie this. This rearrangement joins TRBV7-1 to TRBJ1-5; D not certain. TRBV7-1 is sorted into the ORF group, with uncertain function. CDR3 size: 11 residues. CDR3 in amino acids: CVTWQTLRPDF. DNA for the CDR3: TGTGTCACCTGGCAGACGCTGCGCCCGGATTTT.

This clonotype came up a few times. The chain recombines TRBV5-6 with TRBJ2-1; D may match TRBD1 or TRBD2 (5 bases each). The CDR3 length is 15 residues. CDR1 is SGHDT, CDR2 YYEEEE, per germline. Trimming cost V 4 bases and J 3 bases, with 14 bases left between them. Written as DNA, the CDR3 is TGTGCCAGCAGCCCCTCGGGGCAACTCTACAATGAGCAGTTCTTC. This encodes CASSPSGQLYNEQFF.

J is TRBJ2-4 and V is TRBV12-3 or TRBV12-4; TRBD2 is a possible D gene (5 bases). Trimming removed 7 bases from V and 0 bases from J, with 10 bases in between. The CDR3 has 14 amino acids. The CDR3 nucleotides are TGTGCCAGCACCAGCGGACTAGCCAAAAACATTCAGTACTTC. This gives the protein CASTSGLAKNIQYF.

This chain's CDR3 is CSVSGQGNTEAFF. CDR3 nucleotides: TGCAGTGTTTCGGGGCAGGGGAACACTGAAGCTTTCTTT. The J gene is TRBJ1-1, the V gene TRBV20-1, with D perhaps TRBD1 (5 bases). CDR1 DFQATT and CDR2 SNEGSKA come from the germline V gene (reference sequence). V lost 7 bases and J 1 base, leaving 13 bases between the germline ends. The CDR3 spans 13 residues.

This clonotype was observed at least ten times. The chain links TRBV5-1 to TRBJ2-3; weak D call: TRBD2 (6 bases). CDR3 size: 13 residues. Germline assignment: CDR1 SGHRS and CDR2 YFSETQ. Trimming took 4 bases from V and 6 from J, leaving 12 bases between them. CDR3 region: CASSPRSGDTQYF. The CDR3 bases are TGCGCCAGCAGCCCCCGGAGCGGGGATACGCAGTATTTT. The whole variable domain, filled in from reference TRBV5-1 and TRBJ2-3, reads KAGVTQTPRYLIKTRGQQVTLSCSPISGHRSVSWYQQTPGQGLQFLFEYFSETQRNKGNFPGRFSGRQFSNSRSEMNVSTLELGDSALYLCASSPRSGDTQYFGPGTRLTVL.

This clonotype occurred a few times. The CDR3 nucleotides read TGTGCCAGCAGCTTGGCGGGACTTAACAATGAGCAGTTCTTC. Amino acid sequence: CASSLAGLNNEQFF. The chain has TRBV7-3 and TRBJ2-1; a weak D match, TRBD2 (6 bases). V shed 3 bases and J shed 5 bases, with 11 bases lying between them. In germline, CDR1 is SGHTA, CDR2 FQGTGA. This CDR3 has 14 amino acids.

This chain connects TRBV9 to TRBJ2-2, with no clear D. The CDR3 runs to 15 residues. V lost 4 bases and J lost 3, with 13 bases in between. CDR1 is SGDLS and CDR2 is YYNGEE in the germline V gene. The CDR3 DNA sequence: TGTGCCAGCAGCCCCGAGAGAGGTTACACCGGGGAGCTGTTTTTT. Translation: CASSPERGYTGELFF.

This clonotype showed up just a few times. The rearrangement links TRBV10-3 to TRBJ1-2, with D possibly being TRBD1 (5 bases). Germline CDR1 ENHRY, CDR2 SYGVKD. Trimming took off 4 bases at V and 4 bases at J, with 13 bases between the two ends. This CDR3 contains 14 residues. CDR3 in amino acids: CAISGSRGTYGYTF. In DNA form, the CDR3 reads TGTGCCATCAGTGGTAGTCGGGGGACCTATGGCTACACCTTC.

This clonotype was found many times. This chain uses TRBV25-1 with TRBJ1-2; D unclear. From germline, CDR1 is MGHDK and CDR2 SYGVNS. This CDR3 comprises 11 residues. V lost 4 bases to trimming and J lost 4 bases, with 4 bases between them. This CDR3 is CASSGGYGYTF. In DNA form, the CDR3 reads TGTGCCAGCAGTGGAGGCTATGGCTACACCTTC.

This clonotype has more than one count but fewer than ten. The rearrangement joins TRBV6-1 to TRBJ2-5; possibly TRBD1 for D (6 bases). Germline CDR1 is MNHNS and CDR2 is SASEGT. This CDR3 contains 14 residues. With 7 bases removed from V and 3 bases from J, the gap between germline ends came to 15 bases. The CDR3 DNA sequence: TGTGCCAGCACGAGAGGAACAGGGAAAGAGACCCAGTACTTC. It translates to CASTRGTGKETQYF.

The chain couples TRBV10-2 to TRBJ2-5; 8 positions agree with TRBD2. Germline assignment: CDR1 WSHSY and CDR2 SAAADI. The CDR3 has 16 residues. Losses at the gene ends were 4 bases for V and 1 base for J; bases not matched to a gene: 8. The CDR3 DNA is TGCGCCAGCAGTGGGGGGGGACTAGGGACCCAAGAGACCCAGTACTTC. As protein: CASSGGGLGTQETQYF.

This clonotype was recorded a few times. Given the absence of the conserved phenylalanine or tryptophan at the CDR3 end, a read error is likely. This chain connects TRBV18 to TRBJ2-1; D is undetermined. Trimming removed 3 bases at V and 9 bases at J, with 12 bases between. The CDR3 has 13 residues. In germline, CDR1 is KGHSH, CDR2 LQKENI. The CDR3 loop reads CASSPGAASEQFL. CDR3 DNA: TGTGCCAGCTCACCTGGCGCAGCCAGTGAGCAGTTCTTA.

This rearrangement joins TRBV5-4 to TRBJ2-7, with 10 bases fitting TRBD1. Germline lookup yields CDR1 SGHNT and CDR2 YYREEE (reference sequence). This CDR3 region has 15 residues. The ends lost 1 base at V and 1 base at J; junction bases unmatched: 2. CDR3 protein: CASSLKDRGSYEQYF. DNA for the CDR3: TGTGCCAGCAGCTTGAAGGACAGGGGGTCCTACGAGCAGTACTTC.

The chain's CDR3 is CATSRFRQGGETQYF. CDR3 nucleotide sequence: TGTGCCACCAGCAGATTCAGACAGGGCGGAGAGACCCAGTACTTC. V gene TRBV15 combines with J gene TRBJ2-5; TRBD1 aligns across 7 bases. This CDR3 contains 15 residues. Per germline, CDR1 LNHNV and CDR2 YYDKDF (reference sequence). J was trimmed by 4 bases and V by 2 bases; bases with no gene match: 7.

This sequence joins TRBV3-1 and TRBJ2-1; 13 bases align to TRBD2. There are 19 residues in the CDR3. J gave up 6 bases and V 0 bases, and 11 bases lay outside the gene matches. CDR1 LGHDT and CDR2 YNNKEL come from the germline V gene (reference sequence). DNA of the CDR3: TGTGCCAGCAGCCAAGATTCACCCCGGACTAGCGGGGGCCGCAATGAGCAGTTCTTC. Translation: CASSQDSPRTSGGRNEQFF.

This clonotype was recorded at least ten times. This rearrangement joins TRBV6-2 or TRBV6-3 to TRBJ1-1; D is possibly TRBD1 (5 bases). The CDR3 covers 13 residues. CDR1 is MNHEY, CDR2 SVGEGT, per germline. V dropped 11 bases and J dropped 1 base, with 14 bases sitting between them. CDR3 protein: CAGHRDGNTEAFF. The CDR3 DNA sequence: TGTGCCGGACACCGGGACGGGAACACTGAAGCTTTCTTT.

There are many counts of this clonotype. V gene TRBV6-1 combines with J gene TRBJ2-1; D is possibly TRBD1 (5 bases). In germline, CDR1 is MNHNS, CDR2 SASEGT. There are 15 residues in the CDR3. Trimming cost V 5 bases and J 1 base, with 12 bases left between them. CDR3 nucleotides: TGTGCCAGCAGTCCTCGCAGGGCGTCCTACAATGAGCAGTTCTTC. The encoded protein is CASSPRRASYNEQFF.

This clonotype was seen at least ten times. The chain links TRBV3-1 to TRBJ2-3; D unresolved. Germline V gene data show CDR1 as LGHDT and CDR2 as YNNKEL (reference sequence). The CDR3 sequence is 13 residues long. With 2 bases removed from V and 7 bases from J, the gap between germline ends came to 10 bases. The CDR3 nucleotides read TGTGCCAGCAGCCAATTCGTCGGCAATACGCAGTATTTT. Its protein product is CASSQFVGNTQYF.

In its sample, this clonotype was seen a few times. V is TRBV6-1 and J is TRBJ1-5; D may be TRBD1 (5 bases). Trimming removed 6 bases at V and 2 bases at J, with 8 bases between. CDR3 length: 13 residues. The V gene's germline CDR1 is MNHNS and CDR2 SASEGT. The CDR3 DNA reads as TGTGCCAGCAGCTGGGGACGCAATCAGCCCCAGCATTTT. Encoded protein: CASSWGRNQPQHF.

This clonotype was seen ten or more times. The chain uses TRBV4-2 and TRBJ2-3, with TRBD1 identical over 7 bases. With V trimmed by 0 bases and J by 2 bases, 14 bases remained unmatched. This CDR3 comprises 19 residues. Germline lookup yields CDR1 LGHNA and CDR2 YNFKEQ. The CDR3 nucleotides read TGTGCCAGCAGCCAAGAAAGGGGGCATAACGGAGGCCTCACAGATACGCAGTATTTT. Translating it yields CASSQERGHNGGLTDTQYF.

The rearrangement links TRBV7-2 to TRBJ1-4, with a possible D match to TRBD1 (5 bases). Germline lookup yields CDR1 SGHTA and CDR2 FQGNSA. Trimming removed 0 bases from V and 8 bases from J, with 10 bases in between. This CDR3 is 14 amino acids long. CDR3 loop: CASSLAGLREKLFF. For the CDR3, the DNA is TGTGCCAGCAGCTTAGCGGGGCTTCGGGAAAAACTGTTTTTT.

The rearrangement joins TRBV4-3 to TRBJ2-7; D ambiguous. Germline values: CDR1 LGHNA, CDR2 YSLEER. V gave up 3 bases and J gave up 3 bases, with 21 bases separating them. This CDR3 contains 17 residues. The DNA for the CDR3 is TGCGCCAGCAGCCAGGAGCCACCCGGCAGGCCTATCTACGAGCAGTACTTC. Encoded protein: CASSQEPPGRPIYEQYF.

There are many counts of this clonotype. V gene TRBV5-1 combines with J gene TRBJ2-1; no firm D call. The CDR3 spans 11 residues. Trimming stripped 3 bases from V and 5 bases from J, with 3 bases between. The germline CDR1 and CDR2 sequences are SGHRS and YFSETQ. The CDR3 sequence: CASSYNNEQFF. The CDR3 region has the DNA TGCGCCAGCAGCTATAACAATGAGCAGTTCTTC.

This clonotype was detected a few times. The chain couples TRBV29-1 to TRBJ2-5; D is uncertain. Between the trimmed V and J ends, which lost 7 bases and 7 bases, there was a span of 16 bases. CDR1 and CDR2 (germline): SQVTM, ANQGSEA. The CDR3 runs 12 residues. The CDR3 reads CSAAAYIGTQYF. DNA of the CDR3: TGCAGCGCCGCGGCCTATATCGGGACCCAGTACTTC.

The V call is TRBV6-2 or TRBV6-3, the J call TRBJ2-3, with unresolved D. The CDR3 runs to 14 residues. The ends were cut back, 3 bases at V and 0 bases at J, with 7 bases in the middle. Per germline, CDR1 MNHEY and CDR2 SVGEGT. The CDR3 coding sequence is TGTGCCAGCAGTTATCTGTCTAGCACAGATACGCAGTATTTT. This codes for CASSYLSSTDTQYF.

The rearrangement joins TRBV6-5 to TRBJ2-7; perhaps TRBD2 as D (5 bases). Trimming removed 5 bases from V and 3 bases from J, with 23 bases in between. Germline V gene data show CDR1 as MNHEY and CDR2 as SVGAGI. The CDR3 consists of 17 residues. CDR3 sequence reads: CASSLPRRAAPGYEQYF. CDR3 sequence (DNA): TGTGCCAGCAGTCTACCCCGAAGAGCGGCCCCGGGCTACGAGCAGTACTTC.